The 9 T cell receptor beta chains listed next were all sequenced from one sample in a study of T cells in women clearing cervical HPV infection. The repertoire was sequenced with immunoSEQ multiplex PCR; TCRdb's copy has only in-frame clones and lacks some. Its listing shows tens of thousands of clones. The sample was blood buffy coat. The receptors shown here come from a woman aged 18-70 years with a cervical HPV16 infection that either progressed to CIN3+ or cleared (not recorded which).

A note on this clone: The read falls 3 residues short of the CDR3 end, and the missing part is taken from the germline J gene. The V gene is TRBV20-1, the J gene TRBJ1-6, with unresolved D. The CDR3 is made up of 12 amino acids. Germline CDR1 DFQATT, CDR2 SNEGSKA (reference sequence). Trimming took off 4 bases at V and 10 bases at J, with 11 bases between the two ends. CDR3 in amino acids: CSAKREGSPLHF. The part of the CDR3 DNA that was read is TGCAGTGCTAAGAGAGAAGGCTCACCC.

Comments on this clone: The CDR3 end lies 3 residues beyond the end of the read and is filled in from the germline J gene. The chain uses TRBV5-1 and TRBJ1-2; TRBD1 matches at 9 bases. The CDR3 is made up of 17 amino acids. V trimming: 2 bases; J trimming: 6 bases; junction bases outside the gene matches: 14. CDR1 and CDR2 (germline): SGHRS, YFSETQ. The CDR3 region is CASSFPGTGRSIHGYTF. The sequenced part of the CDR3 DNA is TGCGCCAGCAGCTTCCCCGGGACAGGGCGGTCTATCCATGGC.

Worth noting for this clone: The CDR3 end is not reached by the read, which stops 3 residues before it; the germline J gene fills it in. The chain has TRBV19 and TRBJ2-5, with 11 bases fitting TRBD2. The V and J ends lost 3 bases and 1 base, in that order; junction bases with no gene match: 7. CDR3 length equals 17 residues. CDR1 is LNHDA and CDR2 is SQIVND in the germline V gene (reference sequence). The CDR3 loop reads CASSIRGLAGGQETQYF. CDR3 DNA, as far as it was read: TGTGCCAGTAGTATTAGGGGCCTAGCGGGAGGCCAAGAGACC.

On this clone itself: Read coverage stops 3 residues before the CDR3 terminus; the germline J gene supplies the remainder. J is TRBJ2-4 and V is TRBV28; TRBD2 is a possible D gene (7 bases). The CDR3 has 14 residues. Germline CDR1 reads MDHEN; CDR2 reads SYDVKM. Trimming left V 3 bases short and J 6 bases short, with 12 bases between. Partial CDR3 DNA: TGTGCCAGCAGTTTGGGGGGGCCGAGAAACATT. Translation: CASSLGGPRNI. The CDR3 reads in full as CASSLGGPRNIQYF.

About this clone: The read ends 3 residues shy of where the CDR3 ends; the end is completed using the germline J gene. The chain links TRBV6-2 or TRBV6-3 to TRBJ2-2; unclear D gene. CDR1 is MNHEY and CDR2 is SVGEGT in the germline V gene. The ends were cut back, 2 bases at V and 6 bases at J, with 10 bases in the middle. This CDR3 region has 14 residues. The CDR3 reads CASSYLASSGELFF. The CDR3 bases that were read are TGTGCCAGCAGTTACCTGGCAAGTTCCGGGGAG.

Worth noting for this clone: Read sequence stops 3 residues before the CDR3 end, and the germline J gene provides the missing end. This chain uses TRBV11-2 with TRBJ2-7; D possibly corresponds to TRBD1 (6 bases). From germline, CDR1 is SGHAT and CDR2 FQNNGV. V was cut by 1 base and J by 5 bases, with 12 bases left in between. This CDR3 has 14 residues. CDR3 loop: CASSLGAGDHEQYF. Incomplete CDR3 DNA: TGTGCCAGCAGCTTAGGGGCAGGGGATCACGAG.

Remarks on this clone: The DNA ends 3 residues before the CDR3 does, and the rest of the CDR3 is filled in from the germline J gene. V gene TRBV7-8 combines with J gene TRBJ1-1; possibly TRBD1 for D (5 bases). V lost 1 base and J 4 bases, leaving 16 bases between the germline ends. This CDR3 comprises 16 residues. The germline V gene encodes CDR1 SGHVS and CDR2 FQNEAQ. The sequenced CDR3 bases are TGTGCCAGCAGCTTAGTGGTCCCTTCAGGGAGCACTGAA. Protein sequence: CASSLVVPSGSTE. The entire CDR3 sequence reads CASSLVVPSGSTEAFF. Full variable domain (outside the CDR3, taken from reference TRBV7-8 and TRBJ1-1): GAGVSQSPRYKVAKRGQDVALRCDPISGHVSLFWYQQALGQGPEFLTYFQNEAQLDKSGLPSDRFFAERPEGSVSTLKIQRTQQEDSAVYLCASSLVVPSGSTEAFFGQGTRLTVV.

CDR3 residues: CASSLIRGGYTF. Incomplete CDR3 DNA: TGTGCCAGCAGCTTAATCAGGGGTGGC. The chain employs TRBV11-2 and TRBJ1-2; a possible D gene is TRBD1 (6 bases). The CDR3 goes on 3 residues after the read ends, and that part is filled in from the germline J gene. This CDR3 has 12 amino acids. Looked up from germline, CDR1 is SGHAT and CDR2 is FQNNGV. The ends were cut back, 2 bases at V and 7 bases at J, with 8 bases in the middle.

Remarks on this clone: The CDR3 goes on 3 residues after the read ends, and that part is filled in from the germline J gene. The rearrangement uses TRBV7-2 and TRBJ1-1; D is perhaps TRBD1 (5 bases). Germline V gene data show CDR1 as SGHTA and CDR2 as FQGNSA. V was clipped by 0 bases and J by 2 bases, with 10 bases between them. CDR3 size: 15 residues. CDR3 region: CASSLAIDRNTEAFF. The DNA read from the CDR3 is TGTGCCAGCAGCTTAGCGATCGACAGAAACACTGAA. Full variable domain (remainder filled in from reference TRBV7-2 and TRBJ1-1): GAGVSQSPSNKVTEKGKDVELRCDPISGHTALYWYRQSLGQGLEFLIYFQGNSAPDKSGLPSDRFSAERTGGSVSTLTIQRTQQEDSAVYLCASSLAIDRNTEAFFGQGTRLTVV.